This TCR beta chain stems from a study of prognosis after radiotherapy for stage I lung cancer. Study-wide context: Patients with stage I non-small cell lung cancer joined the study from April 2018 through early 2019. Stereotactic body radiotherapy was never combined with concurrent therapy in any patient.

Germline CDR1 is SNHLY and CDR2 is FYNNEI. V was clipped by 10 bases and J by 5 bases; unmatched bases: 10. The CDR3 has 14 amino acids. The authors amplified TCR beta CDR3 from genomic DNA using two-round multiplex PCR. First-round PCR amplification was performed with primers specific to each TRBV and TRBJ gene. TCRdb re-called the multiplex PCR reads through MiXCR, storing one row per CDR3 protein. The sample gives around 15,000 distinct CDR3 sequences, about half of which show up once; over 35% is in the top ten. At least ten counts were recorded for this clonotype. The source was PBMCs, collected before or after stereotactic body radiation therapy (not recorded which). This receptor was obtained from a donor over 45 with non-small cell lung cancer. This rearrangement joins TRBV2 to TRBJ2-2; 7 nucleotides align to TRBD1. Written as DNA, the CDR3 is TGTGCCAACGCCCCAGGGGGTTTTACCGGGGAGCTGTTTTTT. This sequence encodes CANAPGGFTGELFF.